This T cell receptor (beta chain) was found in a study of OX40 agonist ivuxolimab in advanced cancers. The wider study: The study enrolled dose-escalation patients with hepatocellular carcinoma, melanoma, renal cell or head and neck cancer. People who had prior anti-PD-1, anti-PD-L1 or anti-CTLA-4 therapy could take part, and approximately 43% had some. Of the patients, three showed partial responses, one with hepatocellular carcinoma and two with cutaneous melanoma. Study-wide results and limits: Among T cells, CD8+ cells averaged more expanded clones than CD4+ cells.

As for this clone: No antigen is known for it.

Using immunoSEQ multiplex PCR, the repertoire was profiled, and TCRdb retains in-frame clones only, with some absent. The sample holds about 80,000 clones; about 94% are singletons and the top ten take about 10%. Germline loops: CDR1 SGHVS, CDR2 FNYEAQ. V dropped 1 base and J dropped 3 bases, with 13 bases sitting between them. The CDR3 runs 15 residues. This material consisted of CD4+ or CD8+ T cells sorted from blood, taken in a trial of the OX40 agonist ivuxolimab. V gene TRBV7-6 combines with J gene TRBJ2-7, with a possible D match to TRBD1 (5 bases). This TCR came from an adult with an advanced solid tumor such as melanoma, head and neck, liver or kidney cancer. CDR3 coding DNA: TGTGCCAGCAGCTTAGAATACCAGGGAATCTACGAGCAGTACTTC. It specifies CASSLEYQGIYEQYF.